The clone carrying this T cell receptor (beta chain) was picked up one time. The CDR3 is 11 residues long. CDR1 and CDR2 (germline): ENHRY, SYGVKD. Trimming left V 10 bases short and J 4 bases short, with 10 bases between. This sample is drawn from a study of blood T cell repertoires in COVID-19. Study details: Sample material is recorded as cDNA or gDNA derived from T cells, B-cell-depleted T cells, or PBMCs.

Authors' methods: From reference gene primer amplification, estimates of nucleated cell counts were derived. Assay: immunoSEQ multiplex PCR; the TCRdb copy retains only in-frame clones and omits some. V and J calls and clone size are given by that table; D and trimming were obtained from the DNA. The sample records 40,000 or so clones, approximately 80% being singletons. The genes are TRBV10-3 and TRBJ1-1; D may be TRBD1 (5 bases). Sequencing input: peripheral blood. This TCR was recovered from a man aged 55-75 years in a cohort sampled during active COVID-19. The CDR3 DNA is TGTGCCACCGCCGGGGGCACTGAAGCTTTCTTT. Translating gives CATAGGTEAFF.